A single sample is the source of the 7 T cell receptor beta chains below, sequenced in a study of T cell repertoires in ileal Crohn's disease. Profiled with immunoSEQ multiplex PCR; TCRdb holds only in-frame clones, not every one. The sample shows 30,000 to 35,000 clones, 80% of them seen only once. Sequenced material: ileal tissue. The receptors derive from an adult with Crohn's disease.

The DNA of the CDR3 is TGTGCCAGCAGCCTGTGGGAGACCATAGAGACCCAGTACTTC. This translates into CASSLWETIETQYF. The V and J genes are TRBV13 and TRBJ2-5, with D possibly matching TRBD2 (5 bases). This CDR3 has 14 amino acids. V lost 5 bases to trimming and J lost 4 bases, with 14 bases between them. CDR1 is PRHDT, CDR2 FYEKMQ, per germline (reference sequence).

This chain connects TRBV29-1 to TRBJ2-7; 13 nucleotides line up with TRBD2. Germline CDR1 reads SQVTM; CDR2 reads ANQGSEA. This CDR3 comprises 15 residues. V trimming: 4 bases; J trimming: 7 bases; junction bases outside the gene matches: 10. CDR3 in DNA: TGCAGCGTTGCTGCGAGGACTAGCGGGAGTAAAGAGCAGTACTTC. Translating gives CSVAARTSGSKEQYF.

This chain joins TRBV10-3 and TRBJ2-5, with D unresolved. From germline, CDR1 is ENHRY and CDR2 SYGVKD. The CDR3 extends over 14 amino acids. V was shortened by 3 bases and J by 2 bases, with 10 bases between the two germline ends. CDR3 sequence reads: CAISDRLTQETQYF. CDR3 sequence (DNA): TGTGCCATCAGTGACCGACTGACTCAAGAGACCCAGTACTTC.

The J gene is TRBJ2-5, the V gene TRBV29-1, with TRBD1 matching 9 bases. The CDR3 contains 11 residues. V shed 7 bases and J 7 bases; nucleotides not matched to a gene: 4. CDR1 is SQVTM, CDR2 ANQGSEA, per germline. The CDR3 loop is CSGGQGGTQYF. In nucleotides, the CDR3 is TGCAGCGGGGGACAGGGTGGGACCCAGTACTTC.

This clone has just one count. The rearrangement uses TRBV19 and TRBJ2-2; 9 bases are shared with TRBD1. The CDR3 spans 14 residues. Trimming cost V 9 bases and J 4 bases; bases outside gene matches: 6. Germline V gene data show CDR1 as LNHDA and CDR2 as SQIVND (reference sequence). For the CDR3, the DNA is TGTGCCAGCTCGGGACAGGGTGGCACCGGGGAGCTGTTTTTT. This codes for CASSGQGGTGELFF.

About this clone: Lacking the conserved final phenylalanine or tryptophan, this CDR3 likely reflects a read error. The V call is TRBV4-1, the J call TRBJ2-3; D not certain. Germline CDR1 is MGHRA and CDR2 is YSYEKL. The CDR3 spans 12 residues. Trimming cost V 1 base and J 6 bases, with 5 bases left between them. CDR3 loop: CASSQVSDTQYL. CDR3 DNA sequence: TGCGCCAGCAGCCAAGTTTCCGATACGCAGTATCTT.

The chain employs TRBV12-5 and TRBJ2-1; 9 nucleotides agree with TRBD2. Germline V gene sequence: CDR1 LGHNT, CDR2 FRNRAP. The trim removed 0 bases at V and 8 bases at J, leaving 11 bases unmatched. The CDR3 loop spans 17 amino acids. In DNA, the CDR3 is TGTGCTAGTGGTTTGGTACGGGGCGGGGGGGCCTGGTATGAGCAGTTCTTC. It yields the protein CASGLVRGGGAWYEQFF.